This T cell receptor beta chain was found in a study of tumor and adjacent non-tumor tissue in lung cancer (dated by TCRdb to between 2017 and 2018). Some background on the complete study: Patients with adenocarcinoma (12), squamous cell carcinoma (2) and small cell lung cancer (1) were included in the cohort. A total of 95 million to 150 million productive TCRbeta reads were generated by sequencing, corresponding to an average of roughly 4 million reads per sample. The study compared bulk TCRbeta repertoires between lung tumor tissue and matched distant non-tumor lung tissue from fewer than 19 lung cancer patients. A few dozen paired specimens, one tumor and one normal lung sample per patient, were profiled by TCRbeta CDR3 sequencing. Among the approximately 15 patients, ages ranged from about 30 to 85 years, some 10 were men and 5 were women, and disease was TNM stage I to III.

Bulk unsorted tissue served as the source for RNA extraction, and RNA quality was assessed using a NanoDrop ND-1000 and an Agilent 2100. All donors had newly diagnosed lung cancer, had not received prior chemotherapy, and were admitted for thoracic surgery in China between August and November 2014. Patients who had received previous radiotherapy or chemotherapy, or who had another concurrent cancer, were excluded from the study. Surgical tissue pieces of roughly 1-2 cm3 were preserved in RNAlater solution and were kept at -80 degrees C until use. Paper-wide results and their limitations: Tumor tissue showed significantly higher TCR diversity (inverse Simpson) than normal lung tissue, at around 450 vs 150 (P = 0.0075, Mann-Whitney U test). Neither the sequencing platform nor unique molecular identifiers are mentioned in the methods. Younger patients had significantly higher TCR diversity, and higher tumor TCR diversity was associated with shorter overall and disease-free survival. In normal lung, the top 100 clones accounted for a significantly larger cumulative share of the repertoire than in tumor tissue. Only around 16 patients were in the cohort, and the authors stated that larger samples and more detailed clinical data are needed. Peripheral blood was not sequenced, so blood TCRbeta repertoires were not examined in the lung cancer patients of the study.

Concerning this clonotype: No antigen is known for it. An end of the junction differs from the germline gene, which may be a read error.

The library relied on multiplex PCR. The sequencing machine was an Illumina HiSeq 2500. TCRbeta libraries were constructed through three rounds of nested PCR with primers (Table S4) according to protocols modified from ARM-PCR. PCR products of 200-500 bp were gel-excised and purified with the QIAquick gel extraction kit before sequencing. The original pipeline was this. Reads were cleaned using Trimmomatic, were merged into complete CDR3 sequences using FLASH, and were assigned to V(D)J germline segments using MiTCR. VDJtools was used to compute clonal diversity as the inverse Simpson's index. In-frame sequences without a premature stop codon were defined as productive reads. TCRdb trimmed the raw reads at Q25, called clones with MiXCR and kept productive beta chains. Each CDR3 protein appears once, grouped with its most common genes and DNA. The V and J calls and clone size come from TCRdb's table, not from the authors' own analysis. The table for this sample lists 120,000 or so distinct CDR3 sequences; over 75% of them were counted only once. The top ten clonotypes cover more than 20% of the sample.

According to the germline V gene (reference sequence), CDR1 reads DFQATT and CDR2 reads SNEGSKA. From cysteine to phenylalanine, the CDR3 is 17 amino acids long. Kept here is only the CDR3 DNA, which spans 51 bases and is read in frame from base 1. Recombination connected TRBV20-1 to TRBJ2-1; TRBD1 agrees with 7 junctional bases. The sample was lung tumor tissue. The receptor's source is a man aged 65 to 85 with non-small cell lung cancer. At the DNA level, the sequence is TGCAGTGTTAGAGATCCCAGCGAGGGGGCCGGTTGGGTTGAGCAGTTCTTC. Translated, this gives CSVRDPSEGAGWVEQFF.